This TCR beta chain was found in a study of cytomegalovirus exposure and HLA in healthy donors. Study-wide results and limits: A later analysis associated 15,000 to 20,000 TCR beta sequences with HLA alleles at a 0.05 false discovery rate. Among TCR beta chains of equal frequency, HLA-associated ones were more clonally expanded in a later analysis.

The PCR ran on 60 Vbeta and 13 Jbeta primers. Under the authors' procedure: Approximately 11 million of the about 80 million unique TCR beta chains counted in a later analysis were shared. TCRdb's table, derived via immunoSEQ multiplex PCR, lists solely in-frame clones and lacks some. V, J and clone size were drawn from that table, and D and trimming were deduced from the DNA. This sample's clone table lists 200,000 to 250,000 clones. Regarding this clone: Its antigen is unknown.

V was shortened by 0 bases and J by 2 bases, with 10 bases between the two germline ends. This CDR3 has 15 amino acids. Germline lookup yields CDR1 SGDLS and CDR2 YYNGEE. The TCR was taken from a woman in her twenties or thirties in good health and CMV-seropositive. The chain combines TRBV9 with TRBJ2-3; D unclear. The specimen sequenced was PBMCs. CDR3 region: CASSVEIDSTDTQYF. The CDR3, as DNA: TGTGCCAGCAGCGTAGAGATAGACTCCACAGATACGCAGTATTTT.